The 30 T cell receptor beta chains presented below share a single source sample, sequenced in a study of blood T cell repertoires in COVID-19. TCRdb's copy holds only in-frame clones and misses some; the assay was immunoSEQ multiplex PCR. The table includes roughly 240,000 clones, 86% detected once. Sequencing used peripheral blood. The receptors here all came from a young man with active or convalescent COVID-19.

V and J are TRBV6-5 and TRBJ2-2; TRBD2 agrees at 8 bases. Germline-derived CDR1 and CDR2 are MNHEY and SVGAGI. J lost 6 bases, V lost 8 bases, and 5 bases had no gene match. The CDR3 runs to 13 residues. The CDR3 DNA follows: TGTGCCAGCCGACCTAGCGGGTCCGGGGAGCTGTTTTTT. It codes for CASRPSGSGELFF.

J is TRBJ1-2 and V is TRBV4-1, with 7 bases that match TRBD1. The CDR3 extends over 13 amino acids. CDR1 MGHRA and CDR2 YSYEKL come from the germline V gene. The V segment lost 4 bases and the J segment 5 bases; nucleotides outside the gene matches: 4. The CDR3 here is CASSPGDSYGYTF. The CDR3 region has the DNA TGCGCCAGCAGCCCAGGGGACAGTTATGGCTACACCTTC.

This CDR3 reads CATSLSGGPRETQYF. The CDR3 region has the DNA TGTGCCACCAGTTTAAGCGGGGGCCCCCGAGAGACCCAGTACTTC. The chain has TRBV24-1 and TRBJ2-5; 8 bases map to TRBD2. The CDR3 extends over 15 amino acids. V gave up 6 bases and J gave up 4 bases; unmatched junction bases: 9. Per germline, CDR1 KGHDR and CDR2 SFDVKD.

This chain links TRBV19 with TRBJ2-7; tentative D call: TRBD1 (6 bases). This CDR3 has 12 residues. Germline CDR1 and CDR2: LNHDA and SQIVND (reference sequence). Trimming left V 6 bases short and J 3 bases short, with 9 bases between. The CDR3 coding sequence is TGTGCCAGTAGGGGACAACACTACGAGCAGTACTTC. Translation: CASRGQHYEQYF.

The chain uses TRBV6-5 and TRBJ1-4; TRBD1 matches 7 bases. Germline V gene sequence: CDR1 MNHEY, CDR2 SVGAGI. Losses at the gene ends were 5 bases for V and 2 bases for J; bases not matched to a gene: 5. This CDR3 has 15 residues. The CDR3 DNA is TGTGCCAGCAGTACCTCGACAGGGACTAATGAAAAACTGTTTTTT. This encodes CASSTSTGTNEKLFF.

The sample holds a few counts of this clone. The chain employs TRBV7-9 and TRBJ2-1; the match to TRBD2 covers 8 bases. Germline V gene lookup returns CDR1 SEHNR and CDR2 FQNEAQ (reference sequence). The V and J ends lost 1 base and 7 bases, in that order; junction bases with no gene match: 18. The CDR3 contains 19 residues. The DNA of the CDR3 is TGTGCCAGCAGCTTAGGCGTGTATGTTGCGGGAGGCCCCGGGAATGAGCAGTTCTTC. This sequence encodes CASSLGVYVAGGPGNEQFF.

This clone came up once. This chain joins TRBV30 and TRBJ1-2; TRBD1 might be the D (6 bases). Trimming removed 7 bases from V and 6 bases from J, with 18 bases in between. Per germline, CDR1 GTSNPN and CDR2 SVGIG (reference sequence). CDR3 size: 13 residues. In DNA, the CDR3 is TGTGCCTCCCCGGGACACGGTGCAGATGGCTACACCTTC. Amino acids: CASPGHGADGYTF.

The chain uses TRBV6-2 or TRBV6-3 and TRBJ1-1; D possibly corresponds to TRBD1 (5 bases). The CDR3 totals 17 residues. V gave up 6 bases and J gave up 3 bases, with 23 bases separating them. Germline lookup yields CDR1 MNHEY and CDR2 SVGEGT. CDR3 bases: TGTGCCAGCAGCCAGCCTGAAACGACTGTAGGGGACACTGAAGCTTTCTTT. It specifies CASSQPETTVGDTEAFF.

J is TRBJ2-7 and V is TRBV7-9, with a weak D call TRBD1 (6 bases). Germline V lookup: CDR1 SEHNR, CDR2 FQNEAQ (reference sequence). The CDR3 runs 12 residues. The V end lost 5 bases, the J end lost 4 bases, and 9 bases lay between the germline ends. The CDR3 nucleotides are TGTGCCAGCAGCACAGGGCCGTACGAGCAGTACTTC. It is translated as CASSTGPYEQYF.

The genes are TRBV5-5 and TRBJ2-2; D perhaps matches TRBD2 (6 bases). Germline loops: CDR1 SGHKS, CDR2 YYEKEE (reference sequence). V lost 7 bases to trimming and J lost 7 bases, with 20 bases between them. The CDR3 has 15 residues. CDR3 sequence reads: CASALMGGGFGELFF. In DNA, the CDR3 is TGTGCCAGCGCCCTTATGGGAGGAGGATTCGGGGAGCTGTTTTTT. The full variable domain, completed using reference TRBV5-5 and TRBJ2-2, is DAGVTQSPTHLIKTRGQQVTLRCSPISGHKSVSWYQQVLGQGPQFIFQYYEKEERGRGNFPDRFSARQFPNYSSELNVNALLLGDSALYLCASALMGGGFGELFFGEGSRLTVL.

DNA of the CDR3: TGTGCCACCGGCGGGGGGAGCTCCTACAATGAGCAGTTCTTC. Amino acid sequence: CATGGGSSYNEQFF. This chain uses TRBV24-1 with TRBJ2-1; 8 nucleotides agree with TRBD2. The CDR3 has 14 amino acids. Germline V lookup: CDR1 KGHDR, CDR2 SFDVKD. V gave up 9 bases and J gave up 0 bases; unmatched junction bases: 3.

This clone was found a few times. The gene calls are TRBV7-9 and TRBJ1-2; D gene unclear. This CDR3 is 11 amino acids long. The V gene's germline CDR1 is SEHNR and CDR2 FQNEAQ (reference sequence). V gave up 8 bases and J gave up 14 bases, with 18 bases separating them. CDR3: CASGERGKGTF. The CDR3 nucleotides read TGTGCCAGCGGAGAGCGGGGAAAGGGAACCTTC.

The CDR3 nucleotides read TGTGCCAGCAGCCTCGGGACTAGCGTATACAATGAGCAGTTCTTC. Translating it yields CASSLGTSVYNEQFF. The chain carries TRBV3-1 (or the pseudogene TRBV3-2) and TRBJ2-1, with TRBD2 identical over 10 bases. V lost 4 bases, J lost 4 bases, and 4 bases stayed unmatched. Germline CDR1 reads LGHDT; CDR2 reads YNNKEL (reference sequence). This CDR3 region has 15 residues.

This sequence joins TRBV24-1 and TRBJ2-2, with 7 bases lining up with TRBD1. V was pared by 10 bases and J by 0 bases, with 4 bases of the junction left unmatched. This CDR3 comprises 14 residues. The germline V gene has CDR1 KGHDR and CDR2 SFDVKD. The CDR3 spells CATAGQANTGELFF. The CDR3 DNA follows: TGTGCCACAGCAGGACAGGCGAACACCGGGGAGCTGTTTTTT.

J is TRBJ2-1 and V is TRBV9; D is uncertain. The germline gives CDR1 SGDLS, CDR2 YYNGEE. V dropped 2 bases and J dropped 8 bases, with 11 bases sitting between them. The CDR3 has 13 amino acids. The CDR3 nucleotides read TGTGCCAGCAGCGTTCCGAATTCGGATGAGCAGTTCTTC. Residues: CASSVPNSDEQFF.

CDR3 sequence reads: CASKDGRGHNEQFF. The DNA of the CDR3 is TGCGCCAGCAAGGATGGCAGGGGTCACAATGAGCAGTTCTTC. V usage is TRBV5-1 and J usage is TRBJ2-1; tentatively, D is TRBD1 (6 bases). Germline CDR1 SGHRS, CDR2 YFSETQ. The CDR3 loop spans 14 amino acids. V dropped 6 bases and J dropped 5 bases, with 15 bases sitting between them.

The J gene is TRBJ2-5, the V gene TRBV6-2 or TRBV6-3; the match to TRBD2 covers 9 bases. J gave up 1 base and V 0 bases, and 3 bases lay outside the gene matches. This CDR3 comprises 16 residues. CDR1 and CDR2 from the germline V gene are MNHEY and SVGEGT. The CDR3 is CASSYSRREGQETQYF. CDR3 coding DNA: TGTGCCAGCAGTTACTCACGGCGGGAGGGCCAAGAGACCCAGTACTTC.

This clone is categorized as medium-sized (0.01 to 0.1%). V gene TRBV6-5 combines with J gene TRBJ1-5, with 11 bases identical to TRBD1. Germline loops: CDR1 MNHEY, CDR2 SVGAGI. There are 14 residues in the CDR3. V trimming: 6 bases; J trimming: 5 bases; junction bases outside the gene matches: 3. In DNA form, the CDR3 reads TGTGCCAGCAGGGACAGGGGGCGAGATCAGCCCCAGCATTTT. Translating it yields CASRDRGRDQPQHF.

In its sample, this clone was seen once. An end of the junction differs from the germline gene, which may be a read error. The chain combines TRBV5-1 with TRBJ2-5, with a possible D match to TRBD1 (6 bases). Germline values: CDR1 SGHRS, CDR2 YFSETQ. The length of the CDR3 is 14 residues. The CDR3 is CASRLGTGQQTQYF. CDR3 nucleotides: TGCGCCAGCAGATTGGGAACAGGGCAACAGACCCAGTACTTC.

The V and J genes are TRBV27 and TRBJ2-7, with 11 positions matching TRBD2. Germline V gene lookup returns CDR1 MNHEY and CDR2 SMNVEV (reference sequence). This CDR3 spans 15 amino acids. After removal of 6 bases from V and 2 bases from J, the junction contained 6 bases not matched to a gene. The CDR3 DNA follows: TGTGCCAGCAGGACATTAGCGGGGGGGCCCTACGAGCAGTACTTC. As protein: CASRTLAGGPYEQYF.

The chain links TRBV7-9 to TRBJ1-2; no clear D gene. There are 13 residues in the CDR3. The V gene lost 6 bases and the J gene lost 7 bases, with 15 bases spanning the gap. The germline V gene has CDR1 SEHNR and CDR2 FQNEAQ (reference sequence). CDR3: CASRRGWESGYTF. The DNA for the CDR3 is TGTGCCAGCAGGCGGGGTTGGGAATCTGGCTACACCTTC.

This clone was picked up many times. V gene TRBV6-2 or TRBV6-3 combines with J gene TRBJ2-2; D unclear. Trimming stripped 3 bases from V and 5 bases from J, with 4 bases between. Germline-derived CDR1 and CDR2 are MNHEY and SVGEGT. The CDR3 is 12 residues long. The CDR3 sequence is CASSYSTGELFF. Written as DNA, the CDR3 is TGTGCCAGCAGTTATTCGACCGGGGAGCTGTTTTTT.

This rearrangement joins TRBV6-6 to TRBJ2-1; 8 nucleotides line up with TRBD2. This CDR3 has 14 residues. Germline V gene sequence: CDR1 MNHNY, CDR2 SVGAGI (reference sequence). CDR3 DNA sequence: TGTGCGTCCGACCCCACGGCGGGGGGCGCCTCGCAGTTCTTC. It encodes CASDPTAGGASQFF.

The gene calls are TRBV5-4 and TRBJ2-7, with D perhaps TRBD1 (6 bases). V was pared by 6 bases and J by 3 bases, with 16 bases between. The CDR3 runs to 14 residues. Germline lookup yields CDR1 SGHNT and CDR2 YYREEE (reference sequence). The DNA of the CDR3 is TGTGCCAGCACCTTACGACCAGGGGACTACGAGCAGTACTTC. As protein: CASTLRPGDYEQYF. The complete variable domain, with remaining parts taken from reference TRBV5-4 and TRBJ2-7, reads ETGVTQSPTHLIKTRGQQVTLRCSSQSGHNTVSWYQQALGQGPQFIFQYYREEENGRGNFPPRFSGLQFPNYSSELNVNALELDDSALYLCASTLRPGDYEQYFGPGTRLTVT.

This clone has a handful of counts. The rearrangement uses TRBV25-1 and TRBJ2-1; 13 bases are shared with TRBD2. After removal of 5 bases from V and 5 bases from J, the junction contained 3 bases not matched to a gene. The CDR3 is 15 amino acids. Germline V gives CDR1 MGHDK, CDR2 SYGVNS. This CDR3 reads CASSSLAGGDNEQFF. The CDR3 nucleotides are TGTGCCAGCAGTTCACTAGCGGGAGGGGACAATGAGCAGTTCTTC.

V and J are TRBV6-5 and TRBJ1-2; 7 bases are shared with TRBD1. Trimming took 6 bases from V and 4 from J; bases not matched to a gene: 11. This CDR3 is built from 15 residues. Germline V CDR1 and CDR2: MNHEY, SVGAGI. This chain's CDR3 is CASRYRDRRFYGYTF. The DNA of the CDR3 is TGTGCCAGCAGGTACCGGGACAGACGCTTCTATGGCTACACCTTC.

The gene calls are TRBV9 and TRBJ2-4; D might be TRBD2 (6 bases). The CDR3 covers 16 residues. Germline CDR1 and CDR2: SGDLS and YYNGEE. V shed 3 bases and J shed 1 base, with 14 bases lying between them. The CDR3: CASSGGGNMAKNIQYF. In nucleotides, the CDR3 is TGTGCCAGCAGCGGCGGCGGGAACATGGCCAAAAACATTCAGTACTTC.

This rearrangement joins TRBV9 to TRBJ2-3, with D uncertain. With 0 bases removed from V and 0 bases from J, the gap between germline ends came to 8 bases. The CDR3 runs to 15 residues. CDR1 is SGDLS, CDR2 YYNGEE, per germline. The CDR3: CASSVGHFSTDTQYF. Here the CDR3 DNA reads TGTGCCAGCAGCGTAGGACACTTCAGCACAGATACGCAGTATTTT. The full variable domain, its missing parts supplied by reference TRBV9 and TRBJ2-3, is DSGVTQTPKHLITATGQRVTLRCSPRSGDLSVYWYQQSLDQGLQFLIQYYNGEERAKGNILERFSAQQFPDLHSELNLSSLELGDSALYFCASSVGHFSTDTQYFGPGTRLTVL.

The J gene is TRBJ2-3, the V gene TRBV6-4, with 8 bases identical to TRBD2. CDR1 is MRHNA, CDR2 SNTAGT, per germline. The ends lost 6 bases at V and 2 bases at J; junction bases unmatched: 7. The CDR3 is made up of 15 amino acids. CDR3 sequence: CASSVSGAPTDTQYF. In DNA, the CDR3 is TGTGCCAGCAGCGTTAGCGGGGCCCCCACAGATACGCAGTATTTT.

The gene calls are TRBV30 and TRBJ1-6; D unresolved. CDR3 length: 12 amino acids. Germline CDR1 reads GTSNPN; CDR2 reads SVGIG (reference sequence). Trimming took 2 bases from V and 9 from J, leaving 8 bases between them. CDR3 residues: CAWSPRVSPLHF. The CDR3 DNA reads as TGTGCCTGGAGTCCGAGAGTTTCACCCCTCCACTTT.